The 19 T cell receptor beta chains in this list originate from one sample, sequenced in a study of T cells after yellow fever vaccination. MiXCR, run by TCRdb on the 5' RACE reads, gives a single entry per CDR3 protein. Of 68,000 or so distinct CDR3 sequences listed, 6% to 7.5% are singletons. The sequences come from CD8+ T cells sorted from PBMCs, collected 15 days after the yellow fever booster vaccination. The receptors were gathered from a man aged 25 to 40 who received the YFV17D yellow fever vaccine.

This clonotype was seen repeatedly, ten times or more. This chain links TRBV7-9 with TRBJ2-1; unclear D gene. Per the germline V gene, CDR1 is SEHNR and CDR2 is FQNEAQ (reference sequence). CDR3 size: 11 residues. Trimming pared 4 bases from V and 11 bases from J, leaving 9 bases between. CDR3 sequence (DNA): TGTGCCAGCAGCTCGCCAAGTCAGCAGTTCTTC. The encoded protein is CASSSPSQQFF.

This clonotype came up many times. This chain joins TRBV11-2 and TRBJ2-3; D gene unclear. The CDR3 totals 14 residues. Germline CDR1 reads SGHAT; CDR2 reads FQNNGV. With 0 bases removed from V and 2 bases from J, the gap between germline ends came to 6 bases. CDR3 sequence (DNA): TGTGCCAGCAGCTTAGAGGACGACACAGATACGCAGTATTTT. Its translation: CASSLEDDTDTQYF.

This clonotype has ten or more counts. The chain links TRBV12-3 or TRBV12-4 to TRBJ2-3, with D maybe TRBD2 (6 bases). CDR3 length: 16 amino acids. The V gene lost 1 base and the J gene lost 4 bases, with 15 bases spanning the gap. Here the CDR3 reads CASSLEGTPPPDTQYF. The CDR3 nucleotides read TGTGCCAGCAGTTTAGAAGGGACTCCTCCCCCAGATACGCAGTATTTT.

On this clonotype: A much larger clone sits a single nucleotide away, making a read error possible. This chain joins TRBV7-9 and TRBJ2-1; D is possibly TRBD1 or TRBD2 (5 bases each). CDR1 and CDR2 from the germline V gene are SEHNR and FQNEAQ (reference sequence). This CDR3 has 16 residues. V lost 1 base and J lost 6, with 16 bases in between. In DNA form, the CDR3 reads TGTGCCAGCAGCTTAGTGGGGGAACGGGCCTTCAATGAGCAGTTCTTC. This sequence encodes CASSLVGERAFNEQFF.

This clonotype has just a few counts. J is TRBJ2-1 and V is TRBV6-1; TRBD2 agrees at 12 bases. Germline values: CDR1 MNHNS, CDR2 SASEGT. The CDR3 loop spans 15 amino acids. V shed 5 bases, J shed 2 bases, and the junction held 1 base outside the gene matches. The CDR3 sequence: CASSRTSGTYNEQFF. The CDR3, as DNA: TGTGCCAGCAGTCGGACTAGCGGGACCTACAATGAGCAGTTCTTC.

In its sample, this clonotype was seen many times. This chain links TRBV27 with TRBJ1-6, with no clear D. CDR1 is MNHEY and CDR2 is SMNVEV in the germline V gene (reference sequence). The CDR3 has 13 residues. Trimming removed 6 bases from V and 0 bases from J, with 3 bases in between. CDR3 coding DNA: TGTGCCAGCAGCCCCTCCTATAATTCACCCCTCCACTTT. It yields the protein CASSPSYNSPLHF.

This clonotype was found many times. The chain joins TRBV30 to TRBJ1-1, with D perhaps matching TRBD1 (5 bases). Germline assignment: CDR1 GTSNPN and CDR2 SVGIG (reference sequence). The CDR3 is 13 amino acids. Trimming removed 2 bases from V and 5 bases from J, with 12 bases in between. The chain's CDR3 is CAWSPSRGTEAFF. CDR3 in DNA: TGTGCCTGGAGTCCTTCGAGGGGAACTGAAGCTTTCTTT.

This clonotype showed up many times. The chain couples TRBV6-2 or TRBV6-3 to TRBJ2-3; 9 nucleotides agree with TRBD2. Germline V CDR1 and CDR2: MNHEY, SVGEGT. V was clipped by 0 bases and J by 3 bases; unmatched bases: 4. The CDR3 has 16 residues. CDR3 sequence: CASSYSLAGGTDTQYF. CDR3 nucleotide sequence: TGTGCCAGCAGTTACTCTCTCGCGGGAGGGACAGATACGCAGTATTTT.

This clonotype was counted at least ten times. The chain uses TRBV6-5 and TRBJ2-7; weak D call: TRBD2 (6 bases). The CDR3 has 14 residues. Trimming removed 6 bases from V and 2 bases from J, with 14 bases in between. CDR1 is MNHEY, CDR2 SVGAGI, per germline. DNA of the CDR3: TGTGCCAGCAGGGGGGGTTTCGATCCCTACGAGCAGTACTTC. Translation: CASRGGFDPYEQYF.

Of note for this clonotype: This CDR3 fails to terminate in the conserved phenylalanine or tryptophan, so it likely reflects a read error. No DNA is shown, since the ends of the CDR3 on it are uncertain; the CDR3 is the one TCRdb lists. J is TRBJ2-2 and V is TRBV29-1; TRBD1, as called in the table, went unchecked against the DNA. Counting both end residues, the CDR3 totals 15 amino acids. CDR1 is SQVTM, CDR2 ANQGSEA, per germline. This CDR3 reads CSAAGNTGELFHRFS.

Ten or more counts support this clonotype. The chain couples TRBV7-2 to TRBJ2-2, with TRBD2 identical over 8 bases. Germline trimming cut 4 bases from V and 4 bases from J; bases unmatched to any gene: 11. Germline lookup yields CDR1 SGHTA and CDR2 FQGNSA. The CDR3 has 17 amino acids. The CDR3 sequence: CASSSTGTRGTTGELFF. DNA of the CDR3: TGTGCCAGCAGCTCCACCGGGACTAGAGGGACCACCGGGGAGCTGTTTTTT.

This chain joins TRBV18 and TRBJ2-1; possibly TRBD2 for D (5 bases). This CDR3 has 14 residues. The germline V gene encodes CDR1 KGHSH and CDR2 LQKENI. V lost 5 bases, J lost 6 bases, and 14 bases lay in between. The CDR3 region has the DNA TGTGCCAGCTCATCCCGGGATAGGGTCAATGAGCAGTTCTTC. As protein: CASSSRDRVNEQFF.

This clonotype has a count of ten or more. The J gene is TRBJ2-3, the V gene TRBV7-9, with D perhaps matching TRBD1 (5 bases). The CDR3 extends over 15 amino acids. CDR1 and CDR2 (germline): SEHNR, FQNEAQ (reference sequence). Trimming cost V 5 bases and J 1 base, with 13 bases left between them. CDR3 loop: CASSRWGSGTDTQYF. Here the CDR3 DNA reads TGTGCCAGCAGCCGCTGGGGCAGCGGCACAGATACGCAGTATTTT.

In this sample, this clonotype turned up many times. The chain couples TRBV25-1 to TRBJ1-2; D remains ambiguous. This CDR3 comprises 13 residues. Trimming removed 5 bases at V and 2 bases at J, with 9 bases between. Germline CDR1 reads MGHDK; CDR2 reads SYGVNS. The chain's CDR3 is CASSPAANYGYTF. The CDR3 DNA reads TGTGCCAGCAGTCCGGCGGCAAACTATGGCTACACCTTC.

This clonotype was counted between two and nine times. The CDR3 here is CASSFPAGETQYF. CDR3 nucleotides: TGTGCCAGCAGCTTCCCTGCGGGGGAGACCCAGTACTTC. The chain is built from TRBV5-8 and TRBJ2-5; possible D gene TRBD2, 6 bases. CDR1 is SGHTS, CDR2 YDEGEE, per germline. The CDR3 is made up of 13 amino acids. Trimming cost V 2 bases and J 5 bases, with 10 bases left between them.

As concerns this clonotype: The junction differs from germline at one of its ends, possibly a read error. The rearrangement uses TRBV29-1 and TRBJ2-1, with 11 bases aligning to TRBD1. The CDR3 contains 14 residues. Germline V gene data show CDR1 as SQVTM and CDR2 as ANQGSEA. The CDR3, as DNA: TGCAGCGGGCGTCCCGGGACAGGGGGGAATGAGCAGATCTTC. This translates into CSGRPGTGGNEQIF.

This clonotype turned up a few times. The chain has TRBV9 and TRBJ2-7; 9 nucleotides line up with TRBD2. The trim removed 3 bases at V and 0 bases at J, leaving 13 bases unmatched. CDR1 SGDLS and CDR2 YYNGEE come from the germline V gene. The CDR3 consists of 18 residues. CDR3 sequence (DNA): TGTGCCAGCAGCGCCCGAGGAGCGGGAGGCCCCAACTCCTACGAGCAGTACTTC. Amino acid sequence: CASSARGAGGPNSYEQYF.

In this sample, this clonotype turned up many times. This chain's CDR3 is CASSLWGLDEQFF. Written as DNA, the CDR3 is TGTGCCAGCAGTTTGTGGGGGCTTGATGAGCAGTTCTTC. This rearrangement joins TRBV12-3 or TRBV12-4 to TRBJ2-1; TRBD1 might be the D (6 bases). The CDR3 length is 13 residues. V was trimmed by 3 bases and J by 8 bases, leaving 11 bases between them.

The chain links TRBV4-2 to TRBJ2-5; 14 nucleotides match TRBD2. This CDR3 contains 18 residues. J gave up 0 bases and V 1 base, and 4 bases lay outside the gene matches. Germline-derived CDR1 and CDR2 are LGHNA and YNFKEQ. The CDR3 spells CASSQAGTSGGYQETQYF. For the CDR3, the DNA is TGTGCCAGCAGCCAAGCCGGGACTAGCGGGGGATACCAAGAGACCCAGTACTTC.